This T cell receptor (beta chain) emerged from a study of blood T cell repertoires in COVID-19. Across the whole study: The United States, Italy and Spain supplied acute and convalescent COVID-19 samples. Sources were T cells, B-cell-depleted T cells, or PBMCs; the material itself was cDNA or gDNA.

Methods used by the authors: Amplified reference gene primers provided the basis for estimating nucleated cell counts. TCRdb keeps only in-frame clones here, not all; method: immunoSEQ multiplex PCR. D and trimming were read from the DNA, whereas the V and J calls and clone size are those reported in that table. The sample lists 200,000 to 300,000 clones; around 86% were seen once. The junction had 11 bases not matched to a gene; V was cut back by 6 bases and J by 8 bases. Germline CDR1 and CDR2: MNHEY and SVGAGI. The CDR3 has 14 amino acids. Participant ages covered roughly 18 to 90 years across 24 US areas.

The chain links TRBV6-5 to TRBJ1-2; 8 bases line up with TRBD1. The sequence was obtained from a woman in her late teens or twenties who had recovered from COVID-19. Input material: PBMCs or T cells enriched from blood (not recorded which). The CDR3 sequence: CASRTDREVEGYTF. The CDR3 DNA follows: TGTGCCAGCAGGACGGACAGGGAGGTAGAGGGCTACACCTTC.